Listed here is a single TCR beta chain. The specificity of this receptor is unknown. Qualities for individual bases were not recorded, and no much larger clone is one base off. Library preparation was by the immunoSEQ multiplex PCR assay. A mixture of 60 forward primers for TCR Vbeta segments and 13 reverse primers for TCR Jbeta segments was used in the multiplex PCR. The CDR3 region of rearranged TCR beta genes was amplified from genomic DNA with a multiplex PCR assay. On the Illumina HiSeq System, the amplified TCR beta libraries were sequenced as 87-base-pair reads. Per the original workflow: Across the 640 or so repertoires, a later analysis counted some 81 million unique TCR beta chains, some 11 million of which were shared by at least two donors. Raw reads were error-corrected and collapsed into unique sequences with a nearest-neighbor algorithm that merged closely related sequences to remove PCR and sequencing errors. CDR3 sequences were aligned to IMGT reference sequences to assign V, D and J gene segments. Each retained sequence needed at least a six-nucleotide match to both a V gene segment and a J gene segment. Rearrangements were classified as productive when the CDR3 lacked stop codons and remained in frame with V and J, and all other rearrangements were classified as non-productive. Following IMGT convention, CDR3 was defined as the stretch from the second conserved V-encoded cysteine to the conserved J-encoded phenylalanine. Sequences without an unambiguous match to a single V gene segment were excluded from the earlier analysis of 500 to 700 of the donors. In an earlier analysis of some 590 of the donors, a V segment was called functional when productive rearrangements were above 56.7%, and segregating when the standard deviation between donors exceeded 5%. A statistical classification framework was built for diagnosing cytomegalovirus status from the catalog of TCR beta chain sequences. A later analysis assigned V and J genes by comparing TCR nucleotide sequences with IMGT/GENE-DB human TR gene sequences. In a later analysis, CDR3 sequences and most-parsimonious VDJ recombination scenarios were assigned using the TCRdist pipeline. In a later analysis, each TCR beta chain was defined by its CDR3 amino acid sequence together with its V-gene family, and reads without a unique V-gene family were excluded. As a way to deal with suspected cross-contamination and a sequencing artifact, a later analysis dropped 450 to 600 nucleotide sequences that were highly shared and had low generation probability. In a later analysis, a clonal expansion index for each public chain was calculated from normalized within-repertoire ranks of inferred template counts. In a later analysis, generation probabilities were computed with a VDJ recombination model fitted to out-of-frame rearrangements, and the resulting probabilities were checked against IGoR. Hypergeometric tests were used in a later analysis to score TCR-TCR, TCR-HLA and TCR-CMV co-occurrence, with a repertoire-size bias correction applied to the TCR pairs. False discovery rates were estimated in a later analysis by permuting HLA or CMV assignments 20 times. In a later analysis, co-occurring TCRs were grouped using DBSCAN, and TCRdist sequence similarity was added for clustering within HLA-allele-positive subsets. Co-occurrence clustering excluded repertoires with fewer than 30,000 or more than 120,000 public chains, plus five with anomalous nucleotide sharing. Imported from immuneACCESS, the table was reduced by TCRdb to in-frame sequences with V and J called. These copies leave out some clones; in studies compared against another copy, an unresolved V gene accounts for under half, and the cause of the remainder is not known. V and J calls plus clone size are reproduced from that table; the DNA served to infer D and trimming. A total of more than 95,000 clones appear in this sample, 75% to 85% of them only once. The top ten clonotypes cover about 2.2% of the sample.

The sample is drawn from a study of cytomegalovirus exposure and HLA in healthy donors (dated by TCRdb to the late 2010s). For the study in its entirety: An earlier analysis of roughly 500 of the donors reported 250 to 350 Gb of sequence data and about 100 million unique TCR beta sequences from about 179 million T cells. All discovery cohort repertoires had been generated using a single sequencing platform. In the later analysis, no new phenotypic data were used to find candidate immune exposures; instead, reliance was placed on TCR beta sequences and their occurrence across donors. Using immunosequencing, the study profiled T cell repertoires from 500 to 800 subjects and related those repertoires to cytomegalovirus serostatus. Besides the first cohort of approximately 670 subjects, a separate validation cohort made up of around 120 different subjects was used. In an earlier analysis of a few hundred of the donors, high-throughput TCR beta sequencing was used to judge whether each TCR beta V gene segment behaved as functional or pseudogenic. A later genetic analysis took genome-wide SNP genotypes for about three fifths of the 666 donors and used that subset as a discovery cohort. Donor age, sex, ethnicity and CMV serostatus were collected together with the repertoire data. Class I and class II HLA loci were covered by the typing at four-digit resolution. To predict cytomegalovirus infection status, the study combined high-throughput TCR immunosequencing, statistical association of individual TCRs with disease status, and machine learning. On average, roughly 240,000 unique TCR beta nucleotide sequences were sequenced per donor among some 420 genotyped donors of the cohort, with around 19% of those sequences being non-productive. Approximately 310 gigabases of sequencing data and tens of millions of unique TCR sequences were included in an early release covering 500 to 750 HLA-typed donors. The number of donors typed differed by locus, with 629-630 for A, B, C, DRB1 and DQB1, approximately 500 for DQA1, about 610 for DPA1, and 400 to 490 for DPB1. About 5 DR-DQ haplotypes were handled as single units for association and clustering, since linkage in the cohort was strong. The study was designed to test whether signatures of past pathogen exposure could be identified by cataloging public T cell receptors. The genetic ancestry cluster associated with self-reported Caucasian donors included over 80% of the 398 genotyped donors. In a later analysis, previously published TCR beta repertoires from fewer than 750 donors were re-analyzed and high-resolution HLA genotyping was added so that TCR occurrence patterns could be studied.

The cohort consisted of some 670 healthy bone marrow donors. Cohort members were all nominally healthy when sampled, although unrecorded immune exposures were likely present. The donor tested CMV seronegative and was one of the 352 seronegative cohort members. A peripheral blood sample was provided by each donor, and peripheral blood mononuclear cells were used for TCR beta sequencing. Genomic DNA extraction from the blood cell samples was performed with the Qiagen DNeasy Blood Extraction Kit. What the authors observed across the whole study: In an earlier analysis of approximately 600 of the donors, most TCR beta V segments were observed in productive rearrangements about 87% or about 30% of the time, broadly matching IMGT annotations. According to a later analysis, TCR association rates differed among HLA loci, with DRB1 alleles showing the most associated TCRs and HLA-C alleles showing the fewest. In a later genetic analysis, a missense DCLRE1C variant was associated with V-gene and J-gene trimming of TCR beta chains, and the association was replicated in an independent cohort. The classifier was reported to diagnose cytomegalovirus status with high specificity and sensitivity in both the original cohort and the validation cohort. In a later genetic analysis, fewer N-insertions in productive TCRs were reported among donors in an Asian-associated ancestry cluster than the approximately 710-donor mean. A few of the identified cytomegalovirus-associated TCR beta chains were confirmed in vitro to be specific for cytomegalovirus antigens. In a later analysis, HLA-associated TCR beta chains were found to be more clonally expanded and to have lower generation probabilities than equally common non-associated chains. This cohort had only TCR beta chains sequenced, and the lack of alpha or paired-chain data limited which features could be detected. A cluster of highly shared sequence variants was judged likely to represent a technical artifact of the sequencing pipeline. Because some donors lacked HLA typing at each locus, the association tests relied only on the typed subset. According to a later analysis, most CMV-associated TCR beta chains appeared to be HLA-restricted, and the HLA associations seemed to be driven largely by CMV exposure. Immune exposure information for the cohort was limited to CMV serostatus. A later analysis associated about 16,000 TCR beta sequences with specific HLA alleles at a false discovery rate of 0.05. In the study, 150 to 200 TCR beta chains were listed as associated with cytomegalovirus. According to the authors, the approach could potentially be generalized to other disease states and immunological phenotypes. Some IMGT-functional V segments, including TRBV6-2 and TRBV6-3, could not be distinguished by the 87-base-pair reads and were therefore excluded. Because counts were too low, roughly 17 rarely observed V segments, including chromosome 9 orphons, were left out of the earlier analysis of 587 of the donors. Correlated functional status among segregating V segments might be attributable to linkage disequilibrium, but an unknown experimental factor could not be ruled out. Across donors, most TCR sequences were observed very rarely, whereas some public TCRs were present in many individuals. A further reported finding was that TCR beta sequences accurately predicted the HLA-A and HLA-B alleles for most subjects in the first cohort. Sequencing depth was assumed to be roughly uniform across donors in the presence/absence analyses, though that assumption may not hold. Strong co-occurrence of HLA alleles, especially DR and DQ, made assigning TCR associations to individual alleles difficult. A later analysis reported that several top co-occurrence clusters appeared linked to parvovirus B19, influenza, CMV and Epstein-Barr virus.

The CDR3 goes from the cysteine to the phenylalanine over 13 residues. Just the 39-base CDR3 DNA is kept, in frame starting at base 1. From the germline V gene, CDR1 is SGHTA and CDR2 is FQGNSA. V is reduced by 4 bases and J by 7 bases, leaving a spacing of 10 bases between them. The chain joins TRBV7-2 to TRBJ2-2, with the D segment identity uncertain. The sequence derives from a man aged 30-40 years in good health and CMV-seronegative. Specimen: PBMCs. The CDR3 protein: CASSSYPIGELFF. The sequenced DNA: TGTGCCAGCAGCTCCTACCCCATCGGGGAGCTGTTTTTT.